These 14 T cell receptor beta chains were all obtained from the same sample, sequenced in a study of T-cell memory formation after mild COVID-19. TCRdb fed the 5' RACE reads into MiXCR, producing one record per CDR3 protein. The sample carries more than 350,000 distinct CDR3 sequences, more than 15% recorded once. The sample taken for sequencing was PBMCs or a T cell subset sorted from them (not recorded which). The receptors were sampled from a man aged 18 to 29 who had mild COVID-19 (a few samples of this study predate the infection). Cell type and time point are not known.

The rearrangement uses TRBV12-3 or TRBV12-4 and TRBJ1-2; no reliable D call. This CDR3 region has 15 residues. V was cut by 2 bases and J by 0 bases, with 10 bases left in between. The CDR3 DNA is TGTGCCAGCAGTTTACAACCAACAGCTAACTATGGCTACACCTTC. This sequence encodes CASSLQPTANYGYTF.

This clonotype was found a few times. The chain uses TRBV5-6 and TRBJ2-7; D gene unclear. This CDR3 is 11 amino acids long. The V and J ends lost 1 base and 7 bases respectively, with 6 bases between them. From germline, CDR1 is SGHDT and CDR2 YYEEEE. CDR3 sequence reads: CASSLNGEQYV. The DNA of the CDR3 is TGTGCCAGCAGCTTGAACGGAGAGCAGTACGTC.

The rearrangement links TRBV7-2 to TRBJ1-1, with 9 bases matching TRBD1. The CDR3 is 11 amino acids. Germline CDR1 reads SGHTA; CDR2 reads FQGNSA. V dropped 5 bases and J dropped 10; count of bases not matched to a gene: 2. In DNA, the CDR3 is TGTGCCAGCAGCCCGGACAGGGGAGCTTTCTTT. Residues: CASSPDRGAFF.

This clonotype appeared a few times. V usage is TRBV4-3 and J usage is TRBJ2-1, with a tentative D call TRBD1 (6 bases). The CDR3 runs to 14 residues. Germline V gene data show CDR1 as LGHNA and CDR2 as YSLEER. V was clipped by 3 bases and J by 10 bases, with 16 bases between them. The CDR3 sequence is CASSQGQGIGEQFF. For the CDR3, the DNA is TGCGCCAGCAGCCAGGGACAAGGGATTGGCGAGCAGTTCTTC.

This clonotype was found a few times. The genes are TRBV28 and TRBJ2-7; D not resolved. Germline V gene lookup returns CDR1 MDHEN and CDR2 SYDVKM. This CDR3 region has 13 residues. Trimming removed 4 bases from V and 0 bases from J, with 7 bases in between. The CDR3 loop reads CASSSMSSYEQYV. The CDR3 DNA reads TGTGCCAGCAGTTCAATGAGCTCCTACGAGCAGTACGTC.

This clonotype has more than one count but fewer than ten. V usage is TRBV4-1 and J usage is TRBJ2-7, with D perhaps TRBD2 (5 bases). The CDR3 runs to 18 residues. V dropped 3 bases and J dropped 0 bases, with 21 bases sitting between them. Germline V gene sequence: CDR1 MGHRA, CDR2 YSYEKL. CDR3 region: CASSQTSVRGTHSYEQYF. In DNA, the CDR3 is TGCGCCAGCAGCCAGACCTCCGTCCGGGGAACACACTCCTACGAGCAGTACTTC.

This chain joins TRBV7-2 and TRBJ2-1; perhaps TRBD2 as D (6 bases). The CDR3 loop spans 15 amino acids. CDR1 and CDR2 from the germline V gene are SGHTA and FQGNSA. Trimming stripped 2 bases from V and 9 bases from J, with 17 bases between. CDR3 sequence (DNA): TGTGCCAGCAGCTTATCTGGGGGGTGGCTTGGTGAGCAGTTCTTC. Amino acids: CASSLSGGWLGEQFF.

V gene TRBV5-1 combines with J gene TRBJ1-2; possible D gene TRBD1, 5 bases. The germline V gene encodes CDR1 SGHRS and CDR2 YFSETQ. This CDR3 is 14 amino acids long. V lost 6 bases and J 4 bases, leaving 16 bases between the germline ends. CDR3 nucleotides: TGCGCCAGCACAAGAGACAGCTCCAGCTATGGCTACACCTTC. Residues: CASTRDSSSYGYTF.

The chain is built from TRBV29-1 and TRBJ2-1, with D hard to call. The V and J ends lost 7 bases and 0 bases respectively, with 10 bases between them. Germline V lookup: CDR1 SQVTM, CDR2 ANQGSEA. There are 13 residues in the CDR3. CDR3 DNA: TGCAGCGGGACGGGTGACTCCTACAATGAGCAGTTCTTC. This encodes CSGTGDSYNEQFF.

This clonotype has only one observation. Lacking the conserved final phenylalanine or tryptophan, this CDR3 likely reflects a read error. The chain recombines TRBV20-1 with TRBJ2-5; TRBD2 might be the D (5 bases). The CDR3 is 12 residues long. V lost 3 bases to trimming and J lost 2 bases, with 7 bases between them. Germline CDR1 and CDR2: DFQATT and SNEGSKA (reference sequence). This CDR3 is CSASSGQETQYS. CDR3 nucleotide sequence: TGCAGTGCTAGCAGCGGACAAGAGACCCAGTACTCC.

The chain employs TRBV9 and TRBJ1-2, with 7 bases aligning to TRBD1. Trimming cost V 3 bases and J 4 bases; bases outside gene matches: 6. The CDR3 consists of 14 residues. Germline lookup yields CDR1 SGDLS and CDR2 YYNGEE. The CDR3 sequence is CASSDRGGSYGYTF. The CDR3 region has the DNA TGTGCCAGCAGCGACAGGGGAGGGTCCTATGGCTACACCTTC.

The chain is built from TRBV7-9 and TRBJ1-2, with D unresolved. In germline, CDR1 is SEHNR, CDR2 FQNEAQ (reference sequence). The V end was cut by 7 bases, the J end by 4 bases, with 13 bases between. This CDR3 spans 13 amino acids. CDR3 in amino acids: CASTTDGPYGYTF. The CDR3, as DNA: TGTGCCAGCACTACGGACGGACCCTATGGCTACACCTTC. Combining the CDR3 with reference TRBV7-9 and TRBJ1-2 gives the whole variable domain DTGVSQNPRHKITKRGQNVTFRCDPISEHNRLYWYRQTLGQGPEFLTYFQNEAQLEKSRLLSDRFSAERPKGSFSTLEIQRTEQGDSAMYLCASTTDGPYGYTFGSGTRLTVV.

This clonotype was seen a few times. The rearrangement links TRBV9 to TRBJ1-5; D gene ambiguous. The V end lost 2 bases, the J end lost 2 bases, and 8 bases lay between the germline ends. This CDR3 comprises 14 residues. Looked up from germline, CDR1 is SGDLS and CDR2 is YYNGEE. CDR3 bases: TGTGCCAGCAGCGTTGGTCAGGGCAATCAGCCCCAGCATTTT. Translated, it gives CASSVGQGNQPQHF.

Written as DNA, the CDR3 is TGTGCCAGCAGTCAACCAACCCTGGGGCTAGCGGGGGCGCGCTCCTACAATGAGCAGTTCTTC. It yields the protein CASSQPTLGLAGARSYNEQFF. V is TRBV7-2 and J is TRBJ2-1; 10 bases align to TRBD2. This CDR3 has 21 amino acids. CDR1 is SGHTA and CDR2 is FQGNSA in the germline V gene. After removal of 6 bases from V and 0 bases from J, the junction contained 20 bases not matched to a gene.